The T cell receptor beta chain described here comes from a study of identifying expanded T cells in peripheral blood. As to this clone: As yet, its antigen is unknown.

No infections or other immune events were documented during collection. Study-level results: Clone count variance between roughly 2-week samples rose with total template count. Over approximately two and four weeks, about 16 and 20 clones changed, versus more than 1 between replicates.

Here immunoSEQ multiplex PCR was the method, and the copy in TCRdb shows in-frame clones only, minus some. This sample has over 100,000 clones; 88% occur once, and the top ten carry about 14%. The sequencing sample was made of blood. The TCR comes from a person aged 18-70 years in good health.

This CDR3 reads CASSYDGDSYNEQFF. The CDR3, as DNA: TGTGCCAGCAGTTACGATGGCGACTCCTACAATGAGCAGTTCTTC. The genes are TRBV6-6 and TRBJ2-1; D remains ambiguous. CDR3 length: 15 residues. V lost 2 bases and J 0 bases, leaving 8 bases between the germline ends. Per germline, CDR1 MNHNY and CDR2 SVGAGI (reference sequence).